Each of the 2 T cell receptor beta chains below was sequenced from the same sample in a study of CXCR3-negative and CXCR3-positive naive CD8 T cells. The antigens for these receptors are not known. UMI-labeled TRB cDNA libraries were prepared by 5' RACE. TCRdb reprocessed the 5' RACE reads and reports one entry per CDR3 protein, with no DNA. The sample has roughly 5,000 distinct CDR3 sequences; the top ten hold less than 1.5%. Regarding the study as a whole: TRB CDR3s were more hydrophobic in CXCR3-positive than in CXCR3-negative naive cells.

Sample: naive CXCR3+ CD8+ T cells from blood. Subset: CD45RO-CCR7+CD27+CD95- naive CD8+ T cells expressing CXCR3 (TNR3+). These receptors originate from a human donor in good health. Some clones in this sample may be carry-over from other donors' samples.

Its frequency marks this clonotype as medium-sized. V and J are TRBV15 and TRBJ2-7; TCRdb indicates TRBD2, and absent DNA this call remains unverified. The CDR3 has 15 residues. Germline-derived CDR1 and CDR2 are LNHNV and YYDKDF (reference sequence). CDR3 sequence reads: CATSTRTSGSDEQYF.

J is TRBJ2-1 and V is TRBV19; TCRdb selects TRBD2, and the lack of DNA leaves this call unchecked. There are 15 residues in the CDR3. CDR1 and CDR2 from the germline V gene are LNHDA and SQIVND (reference sequence). The CDR3: CASSRLAGTYNEQFF.